This T cell receptor beta chain originates from a study of vaccination effects on CD4 cells after COVID-19 (dated by TCRdb to 2021 to 2024). Turning to the overall study: Each participant got two doses of an mRNA SARS-CoV-2 vaccine, either BNT162b2 or mRNA-1273. Cultures from other donors in the study were sequenced with the Oncomine TCR Beta short-read assay on an Illumina iSeq 100. The full study included roughly 10 COVID-19 convalescent patients and several SARS-CoV-2-naive healthy vaccine recipients. In both COVID-19 convalescent patients and infection-naive vaccine recipients, the study compared SARS-CoV-2 spike-specific CD4+ TCR repertoires from before mRNA vaccination with those from after it. Results the study describes overall, beyond this receptor: Only a small number of convalescent patients were included, and no early post-infection timepoints were available, which limited the study. Marked clonal contraction was observed in both infection-induced and vaccine-induced clones at late post-vaccination timepoints, consistent with waning T cell responses. Among healthy vaccine recipients, nearly all vaccine-induced clones were SARS-CoV-2 mono-reactive, and just 1 of 255 was cross-reactive with common cold coronaviruses.

This clone was seen just once. This receptor's antigen is unknown. No much larger clone exists at a distance of one base, and base qualities are not known. Libraries were built with the immunoSEQ multiplex PCR assay. DNA from the cultured and isolated CD4+ T cells underwent TCR beta CDR3 sequencing. In the original analysis: Non-productive TCR sequences were removed and reads were trimmed to the CDR3 region, keeping CDR3s of at least 7 amino acids. Antigen-specific clonotypes were identified with the MANAFEST web app by comparing expansion in peptide wells against reference cultures. To be called positive, a clone needed expansion at FDR<0.05 compared with the reference and with all other wells, an odds ratio greater than 5, and a frequency greater than 0.1% in two replicate wells. A clonotype was called cross-reactive if it was significantly expanded both in SARS-CoV-2 spike wells and in at least one common cold coronavirus spike condition. Using the stringdist R package, CDR3 similarity was measured by Levenshtein distance, and unrooted trees were constructed with ape in R 3.6.1. This immuneACCESS table, as held by TCRdb, lists in-frame sequences with V and J called but not all clones. Of the missing ones, under half trace to an unresolved V gene in checked studies; the others have no known cause. V, J and clone size were drawn from that table, and D and trimming were deduced from the DNA. This sample is represented by tens of thousands of clones; approximately 64% of them were singletons. Approximately 12% of the sample rests with the top ten.

To identify antigen-specific CD4+ T cell clonotypes by their expansion, the ViraFEST assay first stimulated PBMC with viral peptide pools and then applied TCR sequencing. After more than 9 days of culture, CD4+ T cells were isolated with the EasySep CD4+ T cell isolation kit. None of the healthy vaccine recipients had a prior SARS-CoV-2 infection, which was confirmed by nucleocapsid antibody tests that came back negative both before and after vaccination. Some 2 million PBMC per well were cultured in IMDM with about 4.8% human AB serum, about 9.4 IU/ml IL-2 and gentamicin, plus 10 ug/ml peptides. On days 3 and 7, half of the culture medium was replaced with fresh IL-2-containing medium. Unless noted otherwise, every peptide stimulation condition was cultured in triplicate wells. Using Ficoll-Paque Plus gradient centrifugation, PBMC were separated from whole blood and then either used fresh or cryopreserved at -140C. Overlapping peptide pools spanned the spike proteins of SARS-CoV-2 and the common cold coronaviruses HCoV-NL63, HCoV-OC43 and HCoV-229E. Genomic DNA was extracted from cultured CD4+ T cells with the QIAamp micro DNA kit.

Here V drops 2 bases and J drops 16 bases, and the junction holds 4 bases not matched to any gene. The germline V gene supplies CDR1 KGHDR and CDR2 SFDVKD. The CDR3 contains 11 residues, cysteine and phenylalanine counted. The retained sequence is limited to the CDR3, 33 bases, with the frame set at the first base. The sequences come from CD4+ T cells from PBMCs cultured with HCoV-OC43 spike peptides, collected before COVID-19 vaccination. The cell subset or site label of this sample denotes: HCoV-OC43 spike overlapping peptide pool stimulation. This clonotype originated in a human donor who received a COVID-19 vaccine. In this chain, TRBV24-1 is recombined with TRBJ2-4, and TRBD1 matches 7 of the central bases. This receptor has the CDR3 CATSDSRDSYF. The DNA sequence reads TGTGCCACCAGTGATTCCCGGGACAGCTACTTC.